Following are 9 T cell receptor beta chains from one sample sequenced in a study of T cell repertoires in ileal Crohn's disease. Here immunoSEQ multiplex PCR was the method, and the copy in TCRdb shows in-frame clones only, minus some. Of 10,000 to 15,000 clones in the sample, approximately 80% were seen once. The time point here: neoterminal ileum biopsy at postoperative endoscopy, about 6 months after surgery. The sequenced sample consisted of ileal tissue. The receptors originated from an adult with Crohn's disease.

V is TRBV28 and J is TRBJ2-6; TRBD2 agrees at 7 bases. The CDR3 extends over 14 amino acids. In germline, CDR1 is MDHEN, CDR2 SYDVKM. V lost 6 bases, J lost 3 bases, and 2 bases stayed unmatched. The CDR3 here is CASRGGSGANVLTF. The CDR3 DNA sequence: TGTGCCAGCAGGGGGGGGAGTGGGGCCAACGTCCTGACTTTC.

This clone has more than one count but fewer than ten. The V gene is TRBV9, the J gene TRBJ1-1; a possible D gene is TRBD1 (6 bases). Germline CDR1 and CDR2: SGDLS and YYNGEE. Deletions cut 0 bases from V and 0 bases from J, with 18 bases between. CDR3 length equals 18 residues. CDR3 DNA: TGTGCCAGCAGCGTAGGCCCTGGACAGCCGAGGGTGAACACTGAAGCTTTCTTT. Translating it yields CASSVGPGQPRVNTEAFF.

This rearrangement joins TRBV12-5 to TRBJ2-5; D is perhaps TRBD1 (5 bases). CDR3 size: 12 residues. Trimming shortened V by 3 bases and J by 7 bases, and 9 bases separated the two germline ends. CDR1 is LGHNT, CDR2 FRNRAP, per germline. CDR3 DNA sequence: TGTGCTAGTGGTTTATCGGACATGACCCAGTACTTC. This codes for CASGLSDMTQYF.

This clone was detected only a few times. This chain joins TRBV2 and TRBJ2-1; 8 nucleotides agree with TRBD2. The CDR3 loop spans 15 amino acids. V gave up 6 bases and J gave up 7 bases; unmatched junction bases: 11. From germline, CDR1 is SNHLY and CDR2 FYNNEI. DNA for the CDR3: TGTGCCAGCAGCCAAGAGGCTAGCGGGCTAAATGAGCAGTTCTTC. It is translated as CASSQEASGLNEQFF.

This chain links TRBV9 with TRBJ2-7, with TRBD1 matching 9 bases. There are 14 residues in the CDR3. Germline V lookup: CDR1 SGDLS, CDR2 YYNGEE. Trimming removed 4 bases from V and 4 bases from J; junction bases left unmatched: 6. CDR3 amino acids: CASSPGQGGYEQYF. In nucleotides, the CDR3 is TGTGCCAGCAGCCCGGGACAGGGAGGGTACGAGCAGTACTTC.

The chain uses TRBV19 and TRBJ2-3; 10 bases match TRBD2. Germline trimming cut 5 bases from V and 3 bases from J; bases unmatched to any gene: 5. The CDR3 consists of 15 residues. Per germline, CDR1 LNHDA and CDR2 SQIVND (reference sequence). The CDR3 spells CASSLRAGGTDTQYF. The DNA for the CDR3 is TGTGCCAGTAGTTTAAGAGCGGGGGGGACAGATACGCAGTATTTT.

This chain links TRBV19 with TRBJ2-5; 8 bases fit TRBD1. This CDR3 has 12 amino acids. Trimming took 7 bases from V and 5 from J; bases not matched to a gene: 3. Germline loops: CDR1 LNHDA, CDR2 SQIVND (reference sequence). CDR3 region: CASNDRGETQYF. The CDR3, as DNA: TGTGCCAGTAACGACAGGGGCGAGACCCAGTACTTC.

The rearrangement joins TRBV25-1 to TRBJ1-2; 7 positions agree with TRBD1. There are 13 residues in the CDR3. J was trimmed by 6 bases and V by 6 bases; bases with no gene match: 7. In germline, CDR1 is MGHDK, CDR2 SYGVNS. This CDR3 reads CASRVGGVDGYTF. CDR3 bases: TGTGCCAGCAGGGTAGGGGGCGTAGATGGCTACACCTTC.

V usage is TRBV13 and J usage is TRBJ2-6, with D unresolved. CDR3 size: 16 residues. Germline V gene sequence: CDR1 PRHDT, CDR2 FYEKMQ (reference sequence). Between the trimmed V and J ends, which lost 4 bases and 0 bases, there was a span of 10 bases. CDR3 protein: CASSSVQYSGANVLTF. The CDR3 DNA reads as TGTGCCAGCAGCTCGGTACAGTACTCTGGGGCCAACGTCCTGACTTTC.